A single T cell receptor beta chain is shown here with its context. Its antigen remains unknown. Sequenced by immunoSEQ multiplex PCR; TCRdb stores in-frame clones only, minus some. The sample has some 31,000 clones, about 82% seen once; the top ten hold less than 5.5%. These data originate in a study of T cells in tuberculosis. Study details: This South African cohort compared adolescents with or without latent tuberculosis against adults with active tuberculosis. Blood was taken before or within 7 days of anti-tuberculosis therapy.

V shed 0 bases and J 3 bases; nucleotides not matched to a gene: 3. The germline V gene has CDR1 SGDLS and CDR2 YYNGEE. The length of the CDR3 is 15 residues. Findings of the study overall: Classification accuracy was 87% (AUROC under 0.95) with the GMM-specific repertoire.

Documented time point: new active TB diagnosis, blood taken before or within 7 days of starting treatment. The gene calls are TRBV9 and TRBJ2-1; 7 positions agree with TRBD2. This clonotype was obtained from an adult with tuberculosis. The input for sequencing was PBMCs, taken at tuberculosis diagnosis. The CDR3 reads CASSVGLADYNEQFF. The CDR3 DNA sequence: TGTGCCAGCAGCGTAGGCCTAGCGGACTACAATGAGCAGTTCTTC.